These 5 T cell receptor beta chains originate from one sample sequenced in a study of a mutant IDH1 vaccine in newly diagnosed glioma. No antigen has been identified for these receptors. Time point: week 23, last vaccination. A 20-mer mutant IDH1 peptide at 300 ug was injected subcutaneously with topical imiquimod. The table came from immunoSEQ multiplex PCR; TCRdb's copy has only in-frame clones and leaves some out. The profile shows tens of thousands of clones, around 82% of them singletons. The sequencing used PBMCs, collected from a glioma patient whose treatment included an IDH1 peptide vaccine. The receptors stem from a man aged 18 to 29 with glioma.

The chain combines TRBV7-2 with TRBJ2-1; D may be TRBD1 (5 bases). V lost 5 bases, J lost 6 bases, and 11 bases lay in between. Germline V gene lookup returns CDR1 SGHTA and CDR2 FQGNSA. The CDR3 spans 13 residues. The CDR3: CASSAVQGNEQFF. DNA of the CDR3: TGTGCCAGCAGCGCCGTTCAGGGCAATGAGCAGTTCTTC. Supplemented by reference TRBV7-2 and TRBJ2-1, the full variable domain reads GAGVSQSPSNKVTEKGKDVELRCDPISGHTALYWYRQSLGQGLEFLIYFQGNSAPDKSGLPSDRFSAERTGGSVSTLTIQRTQQEDSAVYLCASSAVQGNEQFFGPGTRLTVL.

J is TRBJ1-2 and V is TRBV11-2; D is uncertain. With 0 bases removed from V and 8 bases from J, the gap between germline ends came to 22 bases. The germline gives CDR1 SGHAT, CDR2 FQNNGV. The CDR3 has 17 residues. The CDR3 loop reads CASSLDPGGGKGGGYTF. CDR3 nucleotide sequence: TGTGCCAGCAGCTTAGATCCGGGCGGAGGAAAGGGTGGAGGCTACACCTTC.

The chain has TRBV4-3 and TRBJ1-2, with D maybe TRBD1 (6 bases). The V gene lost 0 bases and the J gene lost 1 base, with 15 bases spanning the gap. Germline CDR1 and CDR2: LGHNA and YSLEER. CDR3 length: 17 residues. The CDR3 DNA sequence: TGCGCCAGCAGCCAAGATAGGCAGGGGCGCAATAACTATGGCTACACCTTC. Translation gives CASSQDRQGRNNYGYTF.

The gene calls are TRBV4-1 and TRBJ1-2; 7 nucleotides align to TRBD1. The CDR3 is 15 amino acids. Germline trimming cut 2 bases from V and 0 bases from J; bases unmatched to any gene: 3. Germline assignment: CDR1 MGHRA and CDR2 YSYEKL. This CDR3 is CASSQWDSANYGYTF. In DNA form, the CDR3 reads TGCGCCAGCAGCCAATGGGACAGCGCTAACTATGGCTACACCTTC.

CDR3 loop: CASSSLRENYNEQFF. The CDR3 DNA follows: TGTGCCAGCAGTTCTTTGAGGGAGAACTACAATGAGCAGTTCTTC. The chain is built from TRBV6-5 and TRBJ2-1; tentatively, D is TRBD2 (5 bases). The CDR3 is 15 amino acids. Trimming took off 4 bases at V and 3 bases at J, with 13 bases between the two ends. The germline V gene has CDR1 MNHEY and CDR2 SVGAGI.